These T cell receptor beta chains were read from a single sample in a study of blood T cell repertoires in COVID-19. Generated by immunoSEQ multiplex PCR, the TCRdb table keeps only in-frame clones and is missing some. In the table there are 250,000 to 300,000 clones, roughly 90% of which are singletons. The source material was peripheral blood. The receptors come from a woman in her thirties with COVID-19, enrolled during active disease. Both conserved end residues are part of each CDR3. The D gene is left open where the match is weak. Expanded clones are given a class, and other clones once, few, many or no size at all.

abundance,d_gene,j_gene,v_gene,CDR3aa,CDR3nt
-,-,TRBJ1-1,TRBV30,CAWSVSRNTEAFF,TGTGCCTGGAGTGTCTCTAGGAACACTGAAGCTTTCTTT
-,-,TRBJ1-4,TRBV19,CASWRQGIDEKLFF,TGTGCCAGTTGGCGTCAGGGTATAGATGAAAAACTGTTTTTT
-,TRBD1,TRBJ2-5,TRBV11-3,CASSLLSGTGEETQYF,TGTGCCAGCAGTCTTCTCTCCGGGACAGGGGAAGAGACCCAGTACTTC
-,TRBD2,TRBJ2-5,TRBV24-1,CATSDPGGDKQETQYF,TGTGCCACCAGTGATCCGGGGGGGGACAAACAAGAGACCCAGTACTTC
-,TRBD1,TRBJ2-1,TRBV6-5,CASSPDRARNNEQFF,TGTGCCAGCAGTCCCGACAGGGCGAGAAACAATGAGCAGTTCTTC
-,TRBD2,TRBJ2-7,TRBV5-4,CASSPLAGGPGEQYF,TGTGCCAGCAGCCCCCTGGCGGGGGGGCCCGGCGAGCAGTACTTC
-,-,TRBJ2-3,TRBV25-1,CASSTKPEDTQYF,TGTGCCAGCAGTACAAAACCCGAAGATACGCAGTATTTT
once,-,TRBJ1-5,TRBV5-1,CPRSLGPGAGGGLNQPQHF,TGCCCCCGCAGCTTGGGGCCGGGGGCCGGGGGGGGCCTTAATCAGCCCCAGCATTTT
-,TRBD1,TRBJ1-2,TRBV10-3,CAITKQGDGYTF,TGTGCCATCACCAAACAGGGGGACGGCTACACCTTC
-,-,TRBJ2-3,TRBV5-4,CASSSTRGAGTDTQYF,TGTGCCAGCAGCTCGACCCGGGGAGCGGGTACAGATACGCAGTATTTT
-,TRBD2,TRBJ2-5,TRBV5-5,CASSSVAGVIDGTQYF,TGTGCCAGCAGCTCTGTAGCGGGGGTAATCGACGGGACCCAGTACTTC
-,-,TRBJ1-2,TRBV7-9,CASSLVLGQQGYTF,TGTGCCAGCAGCTTAGTATTGGGCCAACAAGGCTACACCTTC
-,TRBD2,TRBJ2-7,TRBV10-2,CASSESGGSYEQYF,TGCGCCAGCAGTGAGTCGGGGGGGTCCTACGAGCAGTACTTC
-,-,TRBJ1-1,TRBV19,CASSIRHTALGANTEAFF,TGTGCCAGTAGTATAAGGCATACTGCTTTGGGGGCGAACACTGAAGCTTTCTTT
-,-,TRBJ1-1,TRBV11-3,CASSLGGDRMNTEAFF,TGTGCCAGCAGCTTAGGGGGTGACAGGATGAACACTGAAGCTTTCTTT
-,-,TRBJ1-2,TRBV10-3,CAISVGGPDYGYTF,TGTGCCATCAGTGTCGGGGGTCCGGACTATGGCTACACCTTC
once,TRBD2,TRBJ2-5,TRBV28,CASSRLAGGTETQYF,TGTGCCAGCAGTAGACTAGCGGGGGGGACGGAGACCCAGTACTTC